The 16 T cell receptor beta chains below all came from one sample that was sequenced in a study of yellow fever vaccine responses in identical twins. Via MiXCR, TCRdb re-called the RT-PCR reads, giving one row per CDR3 protein. The sample includes around 2,200 distinct CDR3 sequences, 8% to 9.5% of them seen just once. The sample here was T cells from blood (PBMCs), unsorted or a sorted subset (not recorded which), taken about 2 years after vaccination. These TCRs come from a woman aged 18-35 years who received the yellow fever vaccine.

This clonotype was seen only a few times. This rearrangement joins TRBV10-3 to TRBJ2-1; D perhaps matches TRBD1 (6 bases). CDR1 is ENHRY, CDR2 SYGVKD, per germline. V lost 10 bases and J 0 bases, leaving 13 bases between the germline ends. The CDR3 covers 14 residues. The CDR3 bases are TGTGCCACCGGCATGGACAGCTCCTACAATGAGCAGTTCTTC. Its protein is CATGMDSSYNEQFF.

This clonotype is medium-sized. The chain has TRBV6-1 and TRBJ2-1, with a possible D match to TRBD1 (5 bases). V was pared by 4 bases and J by 5 bases, with 12 bases between. CDR1 MNHNS and CDR2 SASEGT come from the germline V gene. CDR3 length: 14 residues. The CDR3 reads CASSGETDNNEQFF. The CDR3 region has the DNA TGTGCCAGCAGTGGTGAGACAGACAACAATGAGCAGTTCTTC.

This clonotype is categorized as medium-sized. The CDR3 sequence is CASSSTPGLAGEETQYF. Written as DNA, the CDR3 is TGTGCCAGCAGTTCCACCCCTGGACTAGCGGGGGAAGAGACCCAGTACTTC. The rearrangement joins TRBV6-2 or TRBV6-3 to TRBJ2-5; 13 bases are a match to TRBD2. The J segment lost 3 bases and the V segment lost 4 bases, leaving 8 bases of the junction unmatched. The CDR3 extends over 17 amino acids. CDR1 is MNHEY and CDR2 is SVGEGT in the germline V gene.

By its share, this clonotype is medium-sized. The rearrangement links TRBV7-2 to TRBJ1-4, with D possibly matching TRBD1 (5 bases). The CDR3 loop spans 13 amino acids. The V gene lost 5 bases and the J gene lost 5 bases, with 9 bases spanning the gap. Per germline, CDR1 SGHTA and CDR2 FQGNSA. DNA of the CDR3: TGTGCCAGCAGCCCTCGGGGCAATGAAAAACTGTTTTTT. It encodes CASSPRGNEKLFF.

This clonotype counts as large. The chain recombines TRBV6-1 with TRBJ2-2; unclear D gene. CDR1 and CDR2 (germline): MNHNS, SASEGT. The germline V and J ends were trimmed by 3 bases and 7 bases, with 12 bases remaining between them. The CDR3 extends over 14 amino acids. In DNA, the CDR3 is TGTGCCAGCAGTGAGGGCCATAACGTCGGGGAGCTGTTTTTT. Translation: CASSEGHNVGELFF.

This clonotype is termed medium-sized. This chain joins TRBV13 and TRBJ1-2, with 9 bases matching TRBD1. J lost 6 bases, V lost 5 bases, and 7 bases had no gene match. The CDR3 is 14 amino acids. The V gene's germline CDR1 is PRHDT and CDR2 FYEKMQ (reference sequence). Here the CDR3 DNA reads TGTGCCAGCAGCCTAACGGGACAGGGAGATGGCTACACCTTC. Protein product: CASSLTGQGDGYTF. The whole variable domain, filled in from reference TRBV13 and TRBJ1-2, reads AAGVIQSPRHLIKEKRETATLKCYPIPRHDTVYWYQQGPGQDPQFLISFYEKMQSDKGSIPDRFSAQQFSDYHSELNMSSLELGDSALYFCASSLTGQGDGYTFGSGTRLTVV.

This clonotype was seen a few times. The V call is TRBV29-1, the J call TRBJ2-7, with 8 positions matching TRBD2. V trimming: 4 bases; J trimming: 5 bases; junction bases outside the gene matches: 7. CDR1 SQVTM and CDR2 ANQGSEA come from the germline V gene. The length of the CDR3 is 13 residues. In DNA, the CDR3 is TGCAGCGTTGTGCGGGGGGCGAGGAACGAGCAGTACTTC. It translates to CSVVRGARNEQYF.

The gene calls are TRBV19 and TRBJ2-2, with 8 bases that match TRBD1. Germline CDR1 is LNHDA and CDR2 is SQIVND (reference sequence). V was clipped by 6 bases and J by 5 bases; unmatched bases: 5. The CDR3 runs to 14 residues. CDR3 DNA: TGTGCCAGTAGACGACAGGGGCAGACCGGGGAGCTGTTTTTT. This translates into CASRRQGQTGELFF.

This clonotype is labeled medium-sized (0.01 to 0.1%). The chain carries TRBV11-3 and TRBJ2-7, with 9 bases lining up with TRBD1. Unmatched junction bases numbered 10, after V lost 3 bases and J lost 4 bases. Germline values: CDR1 SGHNT, CDR2 YENEEA. The CDR3 has 16 residues. The CDR3 region is CASSFGPGQGRYEQYF. The CDR3 DNA is TGTGCCAGCAGCTTCGGACCGGGACAGGGAAGATACGAGCAGTACTTC.

Relative to its sample, this clonotype is medium-sized (0.01 to 0.1%). J is TRBJ2-7 and V is TRBV10-3, with unresolved D. The germline V gene encodes CDR1 ENHRY and CDR2 SYGVKD. CDR3 length: 16 residues. Trimming removed 0 bases at V and 0 bases at J, with 12 bases between. In DNA, the CDR3 is TGTGCCATCAGTGAGTCGATTAGGCGGAACTCCTACGAGCAGTACTTC. Protein sequence: CAISESIRRNSYEQYF.

The rearrangement links TRBV10-3 to TRBJ2-7, with 9 bases matching TRBD2. V trimming: 0 bases; J trimming: 2 bases; junction bases outside the gene matches: 5. This CDR3 has 16 residues. Germline lookup yields CDR1 ENHRY and CDR2 SYGVKD. The CDR3 region is CAISESSGGNTYEQYF. The CDR3 DNA sequence: TGTGCCATCAGTGAGTCTAGCGGGGGAAATACCTACGAGCAGTACTTC.

V and J are TRBV10-1 and TRBJ1-2; maybe TRBD1 (6 bases). The germline V gene encodes CDR1 WNHNN and CDR2 SYGVQD (reference sequence). Trimming stripped 2 bases from V and 4 bases from J, with 8 bases between. This CDR3 spans 13 amino acids. The CDR3 DNA sequence: TGCGCCAGCAGTGAGGGGGGCGGCTATGGCTACACCTTC. This codes for CASSEGGGYGYTF.

The chain carries TRBV11-1 and TRBJ1-4; 7 nucleotides line up with TRBD1. CDR1 is SGHAT and CDR2 is FQDESV in the germline V gene (reference sequence). The junction had 5 bases not matched to a gene; V was cut back by 4 bases and J by 0 bases. The CDR3 consists of 16 residues. DNA for the CDR3: TGTGCCAGCAGCTCTCGACAGGGCACAACTAATGAAAAACTGTTTTTT. Translation gives CASSSRQGTTNEKLFF.

This clonotype qualifies as medium-sized (0.01 to 0.1%). The rearrangement joins TRBV5-1 to TRBJ2-1; a weak D match, TRBD1 (5 bases). Per germline, CDR1 SGHRS and CDR2 YFSETQ. This CDR3 is 15 amino acids long. The V end lost 2 bases, the J end lost 9 bases, and 18 bases lay between the germline ends. CDR3: CASSFIVGEATEQFF. The CDR3 coding sequence is TGCGCCAGCAGCTTCATAGTAGGGGAAGCCACTGAGCAGTTCTTC.

The genes are TRBV4-3 and TRBJ2-3; 7 nucleotides match TRBD2. Germline V CDR1 and CDR2: LGHNA, YSLEER. J gave up 3 bases and V 3 bases, and 9 bases lay outside the gene matches. This CDR3 spans 16 amino acids. CDR3 bases: TGCGCCAGCAGCCACGGTGCTAGCGGCGGGACAGATACGCAGTATTTT. This encodes CASSHGASGGTDTQYF.

The chain combines TRBV10-1 with TRBJ2-2, with D perhaps matching TRBD1 (5 bases). V lost 8 bases to trimming and J lost 1 base, with 11 bases between them. Germline CDR1 WNHNN, CDR2 SYGVQD (reference sequence). The CDR3 is made up of 14 amino acids. The CDR3 reads CASPDDRNTGELFF. In DNA form, the CDR3 reads TGCGCCAGCCCTGACGACAGGAACACCGGGGAGCTGTTTTTT.